This T cell receptor beta chain was retrieved from a study of shared clonotypes between healthy human individuals. The CDR3 is 11 residues long. Germline loops: CDR1 SEHNR, CDR2 FQNEAQ (reference sequence). Trimming shortened V by 6 bases and J by 5 bases, and 5 bases separated the two germline ends. Notes on the study in general: Depth of sequencing was expected to influence donor clonotype sharing. Larger richness was generally estimated for naive than memory subsets. About 5.2% was the fraction of naive CD4 clonotypes found shared across several donors.

Division of CD4+ cells produced a CD45RA+ naive subset and a CD45RA-negative memory subset. In the case of this clone: No antigen is known for it.

The table came from immunoSEQ multiplex PCR; TCRdb's copy has only in-frame clones and leaves some out. The sample has about 1 million clones, about 77% seen once. The sequence was collected from a man in his late teens or twenties in good health. Sequenced: memory CD4+ T cells sorted from blood. This sample's subset: CD45RA-negative fraction. This chain links TRBV7-9 with TRBJ2-1; no clear D gene. The CDR3 DNA sequence: TGTGCCAGCAGTACCCACAATGAGCAGTTCTTC. Its translation is CASSTHNEQFF.